This TCR beta chain was captured in a study of shared clonotypes between healthy human individuals. Study information: Donors were a couple of women and a few men aged 18 to 49. For every donor, three CD4 naive, three CD4 memory, two CD8 naive and one CD8 memory plates were used.

Data came from immunoSEQ multiplex PCR; TCRdb stores just in-frame clones and leaves some out. The sample includes 2 million to 2.5 million clones, about 92% seen only once; the top ten take around 0.4%. For this clone: The antigen is unknown.

Germline V gene sequence: CDR1 GTSNPN, CDR2 SVGIG (reference sequence). The length of the CDR3 is 16 residues. V dropped 0 bases and J dropped 7; count of bases not matched to a gene: 15. General study results and limits: Rarefaction gave evidence that sorted-subset sequencing remained incomplete despite large depth.

Sequenced sample: naive CD4+ T cells from PBMCs. As for subset: CD45RA+ positively selected. This clonotype was sampled from a young man in good health. Some clones in this sample may be carry-over from other donors' samples. The gene calls are TRBV30 and TRBJ2-7; 7 bases are a match to TRBD1. The CDR3 nucleotides are TGTGCCTGGAGTGTTCGACTGGGACAGCCTCGTGGGGAGCAGTACTTC. Amino acids: CAWSVRLGQPRGEQYF.